Shown below are 29 T cell receptor beta chains from a single sample sequenced in a study of cytomegalovirus exposure and HLA in healthy donors. Primers: 60 Vbeta forward and 13 Jbeta reverse. Some clones are missing from TCRdb's copy, which holds only in-frame ones; the method was immunoSEQ multiplex PCR. The sample contains about 97,000 clones, about 60% of which appear only once. Sequencing used PBMCs. The receptors come from a human donor in good health.

The chain links TRBV5-1 to TRBJ2-2, with 13 bases that match TRBD2. Trimming took 0 bases from V and 5 from J; bases not matched to a gene: 1. CDR3 length: 16 amino acids. Germline CDR1 and CDR2: SGHRS and YFSETQ. The CDR3 bases are TGCGCCAGCAGCTTGGCGGGACTAGCGGGAACCGGGGAGCTGTTTTTT. This translates into CASSLAGLAGTGELFF.

The V call is TRBV28, the J call TRBJ2-1; D possibly corresponds to TRBD1 (5 bases). Germline V gene lookup returns CDR1 MDHEN and CDR2 SYDVKM. V was clipped by 3 bases and J by 13 bases, with 13 bases between them. CDR3 length: 12 amino acids. Here the CDR3 reads CASSFQGFQQFF. In nucleotides, the CDR3 is TGTGCCAGCAGTTTCCAGGGATTCCAACAGTTCTTC.

This chain uses TRBV27 with TRBJ1-2; 7 bases fit TRBD1. The CDR3 loop spans 17 amino acids. In germline, CDR1 is MNHEY, CDR2 SMNVEV (reference sequence). Trimming took 4 bases from V and 2 from J; bases not matched to a gene: 13. The CDR3 spells CASSSMGLRGRNYGYTF. Written as DNA, the CDR3 is TGTGCCAGCAGTTCTATGGGCCTCAGGGGGAGAAACTATGGCTACACCTTC.

The gene calls are TRBV11-2 and TRBJ2-3; 11 nucleotides match TRBD2. Germline V gene data show CDR1 as SGHAT and CDR2 as FQNNGV. Trimming cost V 5 bases and J 4 bases; bases outside gene matches: 8. This CDR3 is 16 amino acids long. The CDR3, as DNA: TGTGCCAGCAGCGCCCCTAGCGGGAGGTTTGCAGATACGCAGTATTTT. Amino acids: CASSAPSGRFADTQYF.

V and J are TRBV5-1 and TRBJ2-2; 11 positions agree with TRBD2. The CDR3 extends over 16 amino acids. V was pared by 4 bases and J by 1 base, with 3 bases of the junction left unmatched. Looked up from germline, CDR1 is SGHRS and CDR2 is YFSETQ. This CDR3 is CASSLGLAGNTGELFF. DNA for the CDR3: TGCGCCAGCAGCCTAGGACTAGCGGGGAACACCGGGGAGCTGTTTTTT.

The CDR3 sequence: CASSPSGSFLEQFF. CDR3 bases: TGCGCCAGCAGCCCCAGCGGGAGTTTCCTTGAGCAGTTCTTC. J is TRBJ2-1 and V is TRBV4-1; 8 bases match TRBD2. The germline V gene has CDR1 MGHRA and CDR2 YSYEKL. The length of the CDR3 is 14 residues. Trimming at V came to 4 bases and at J to 9 bases, leaving 8 bases not matched to a gene.

This clone was detected only once. The rearrangement links TRBV5-4 to TRBJ2-5, with D possibly matching TRBD1 (6 bases). Germline loops: CDR1 SGHNT, CDR2 YYREEE (reference sequence). Trimming removed 4 bases at V and 5 bases at J, with 12 bases between. The CDR3 consists of 13 residues. This CDR3 reads CASSLQGRETQYF. CDR3 in DNA: TGTGCCAGCAGCCTACAGGGTAGGGAGACCCAGTACTTC.

This clone occurred a few times. V gene TRBV29-1 combines with J gene TRBJ1-3, with no clear D. The CDR3 spans 14 residues. The V gene's germline CDR1 is SQVTM and CDR2 ANQGSEA. V lost 4 bases and J lost 3, with 13 bases in between. In DNA form, the CDR3 reads TGCAGCGTTGGTACTGGGAGCGATGGAAACACCATATATTTT. This translates into CSVGTGSDGNTIYF. The whole variable domain, remainder taken from reference TRBV29-1 and TRBJ1-3, is SAVISQKPSRDICQRGTSLTIQCQVDSQVTMMFWYRQQPGQSLTLIATANQGSEATYESGFVIDKFPISRPNLTFSTLTVSNMSPEDSSIYLCSVGTGSDGNTIYFGEGSWLTVV.

The V call is TRBV9, the J call TRBJ2-5; D uncertain. CDR3 length: 13 amino acids. Germline V lookup: CDR1 SGDLS, CDR2 YYNGEE. The V and J ends lost 3 bases and 6 bases respectively, with 12 bases between them. CDR3 loop: CASSANPVKTQYF. The CDR3, as DNA: TGTGCCAGCAGCGCGAATCCGGTTAAGACCCAGTACTTC.

CDR3 in DNA: TGTGCCAGCAGTGAAGGGACAGGGATAGGGTGGAATACGCAGTATTTT. Encoded protein: CASSEGTGIGWNTQYF. This rearrangement joins TRBV6-1 to TRBJ2-3; 8 bases are a match to TRBD1. The CDR3 runs to 16 residues. V shed 1 base, J shed 7 bases, and the junction held 10 bases outside the gene matches. Germline CDR1 is MNHNS and CDR2 is SASEGT.

This chain links TRBV5-5 with TRBJ2-7, with no clear D. The length of the CDR3 is 12 residues. Between the trimmed V and J ends, which lost 0 bases and 6 bases, there was a span of 7 bases. CDR1 and CDR2 from the germline V gene are SGHKS and YYEKEE (reference sequence). CDR3 DNA sequence: TGTGCCAGCAGCTTGGGTCCCCTCGAGCAGTACTTC. Protein sequence: CASSLGPLEQYF.

The V and J genes are TRBV27 and TRBJ2-1; a weak D match, TRBD2 (6 bases). Trimming removed 1 base at V and 9 bases at J, with 10 bases between. In germline, CDR1 is MNHEY, CDR2 SMNVEV (reference sequence). This CDR3 has 13 amino acids. The CDR3 loop reads CASSLYGSLEQFF. The CDR3, as DNA: TGTGCCAGCAGTTTATACGGGAGCCTTGAGCAGTTCTTC.

V is TRBV5-6 and J is TRBJ2-5, with D possibly matching TRBD2 (5 bases). The CDR3 length is 13 residues. Per germline, CDR1 SGHDT and CDR2 YYEEEE. V lost 0 bases to trimming and J lost 2 bases, with 5 bases between them. The CDR3 sequence: CASSLGLQETQYF. The CDR3 region has the DNA TGTGCCAGCAGCTTGGGACTACAAGAGACCCAGTACTTC.

The V gene is TRBV7-9, the J gene TRBJ2-5; 13 positions agree with TRBD2. The CDR3 extends over 15 amino acids. With 5 bases clipped from V and 3 bases from J, the junction kept 3 bases outside the gene matches. In germline, CDR1 is SEHNR, CDR2 FQNEAQ (reference sequence). The CDR3 region has the DNA TGTGCCAGCAGCGGGGGACTAGCGGGAAAAGAGACCCAGTACTTC. It yields the protein CASSGGLAGKETQYF.

The J gene is TRBJ2-7, the V gene TRBV27, with D unclear. CDR1 MNHEY and CDR2 SMNVEV come from the germline V gene (reference sequence). Trimming stripped 0 bases from V and 1 base from J, with 10 bases between. This CDR3 comprises 15 residues. Here the CDR3 reads CASSLSPKQSYEQYF. In nucleotides, the CDR3 is TGTGCCAGCAGTTTATCCCCAAAGCAATCCTACGAGCAGTACTTC.

The table lists this clone with a few counts. Here the CDR3 reads CASRTIDGDYGYTF. The CDR3 DNA is TGTGCCAGCAGGACCATAGACGGAGACTATGGCTACACCTTC. This chain connects TRBV5-5 to TRBJ1-2; no clear D. There are 14 residues in the CDR3. Trimming cost V 5 bases and J 3 bases, with 14 bases left between them. CDR1 SGHKS and CDR2 YYEKEE come from the germline V gene (reference sequence).

CDR3 sequence reads: CASSVGPGGHEQYF. DNA for the CDR3: TGTGCCAGCAGCGTAGGTCCGGGTGGCCACGAGCAGTACTTC. The rearrangement uses TRBV9 and TRBJ2-7; D gene unclear. The V end lost 0 bases, the J end lost 5 bases, and 12 bases lay between the germline ends. Germline V gene sequence: CDR1 SGDLS, CDR2 YYNGEE. The CDR3 totals 14 residues.

This chain connects TRBV11-2 to TRBJ2-3; TRBD2 matches 10 bases. Germline V gene sequence: CDR1 SGHAT, CDR2 FQNNGV. V lost 0 bases to trimming and J lost 6 bases; unmatched junction nucleotides: 9. The CDR3 runs to 17 residues. In DNA form, the CDR3 reads TGTGCCAGCAGCTTAGATACAAGCGGGAGGGCAAGGGATACGCAGTATTTT. Its translation is CASSLDTSGRARDTQYF.

This clone was seen only once. The chain carries TRBV9 and TRBJ1-2, with 7 positions matching TRBD1. Looked up from germline, CDR1 is SGDLS and CDR2 is YYNGEE. The V gene end was trimmed by 3 bases and the J gene end by 5 bases; junction bases not matched to a gene: 10. The CDR3 runs 15 residues. CDR3 in amino acids: CASSGGTVLKYGYTF. As DNA, the CDR3 is TGTGCCAGCAGCGGGGGGACAGTCCTAAAGTATGGCTACACCTTC.

The chain uses TRBV19 and TRBJ1-4; D may be TRBD1 (6 bases). The CDR3 extends over 15 amino acids. Germline V gives CDR1 LNHDA, CDR2 SQIVND (reference sequence). Trimming pared 6 bases from V and 2 bases from J, leaving 13 bases between. The CDR3 coding sequence is TGTGCCAGTAGAGGGGGTGGGGCGACTAATGAAAAACTGTTTTTT. Translated, it gives CASRGGGATNEKLFF.

This chain links TRBV19 with TRBJ2-1, with TRBD1 matching 8 bases. Germline assignment: CDR1 LNHDA and CDR2 SQIVND (reference sequence). CDR3 length equals 11 residues. J lost 7 bases, V lost 9 bases, and 2 bases had no gene match. As DNA, the CDR3 is TGTGCCAGCGGACAGGGAAATGAGCAGTTCTTC. Its protein product is CASGQGNEQFF.

The chain joins TRBV10-1 to TRBJ2-2; no firm D call. Germline CDR1 is WNHNN and CDR2 is SYGVQD (reference sequence). The V and J ends lost 0 bases and 7 bases respectively, with 3 bases between them. The CDR3 consists of 12 residues. The CDR3: CASSESYGELFF. For the CDR3, the DNA is TGCGCCAGCAGTGAGTCATACGGGGAGCTGTTTTTT.

This CDR3 reads CASQRGQESYEQYF. The CDR3 DNA is TGTGCCAGCCAAAGGGGACAGGAATCCTACGAGCAGTACTTC. The chain has TRBV7-9 and TRBJ2-7, with 8 bases identical to TRBD1. The CDR3 is 14 residues long. Trimming cost V 8 bases and J 1 base; bases outside gene matches: 7. The germline CDR1 and CDR2 sequences are SEHNR and FQNEAQ (reference sequence). The complete variable domain, with remaining parts taken from reference TRBV7-9 and TRBJ2-7, reads DTGVSQNPRHKITKRGQNVTFRCDPISEHNRLYWYRQTLGQGPEFLTYFQNEAQLEKSRLLSDRFSAERPKGSFSTLEIQRTEQGDSAMYLCASQRGQESYEQYFGPGTRLTVT.

The V gene is TRBV7-9, the J gene TRBJ2-5; 7 bases map to TRBD1. This CDR3 contains 14 residues. CDR1 and CDR2 (germline): SEHNR, FQNEAQ (reference sequence). V was pared by 5 bases and J by 5 bases, with 8 bases of the junction left unmatched. This chain's CDR3 is CASSDPTGLETQYF. CDR3 nucleotide sequence: TGTGCCAGCAGCGACCCGACAGGGTTGGAGACCCAGTACTTC.

This chain joins TRBV4-2 and TRBJ2-1; 9 bases line up with TRBD2. CDR1 and CDR2 from the germline V gene are LGHNA and YNFKEQ. With V trimmed by 4 bases and J by 8 bases, 9 bases remained unmatched. The CDR3 consists of 15 residues. Written as DNA, the CDR3 is TGTGCCAGCAGCCCACCTAGCGGGATGGGATATGAGCAGTTCTTC. This codes for CASSPPSGMGYEQFF.

As to this clone: Sequence at one end of the junction differs from germline and may be a read error. Other nucleotide sequences from this sample produce the same CDR3. The V call is TRBV6-5, the J call TRBJ1-4; 7 nucleotides match TRBD1. Germline CDR1 MNHEY, CDR2 SVGAGI. This CDR3 is 16 amino acids long. The DNA for the CDR3 is TGCGCCAGCAGTTCCCGACAGGGTGCTACTAATGAAAAACTGTTTTTT. It is translated as CASSSRQGATNEKLFF.

This chain connects TRBV19 to TRBJ1-1; D call uncertain. Germline values: CDR1 LNHDA, CDR2 SQIVND (reference sequence). The V end lost 6 bases, the J end lost 2 bases, and 10 bases lay between the germline ends. The length of the CDR3 is 13 residues. The CDR3 region has the DNA TGTGCCAGTAGCGATACAGTAAACACTGAAGCTTTCTTT. This gives the protein CASSDTVNTEAFF.

The genes are TRBV29-1 and TRBJ2-7; D ambiguous. The CDR3 consists of 13 residues. V was cut by 0 bases and J by 4 bases, with 10 bases left in between. Looked up from germline, CDR1 is SQVTM and CDR2 is ANQGSEA. DNA of the CDR3: TGCAGCGTTGAAGAGAGGAGAGCGTACGAGCAGTACTTC. It yields the protein CSVEERRAYEQYF.

The chain has TRBV25-1 and TRBJ2-5, with 9 nucleotides matching TRBD1. V dropped 2 bases and J dropped 2; count of bases not matched to a gene: 3. The CDR3 is 15 residues long. CDR1 is MGHDK, CDR2 SYGVNS, per germline. CDR3 loop: CASSERDRAQETQYF. The CDR3 region has the DNA TGTGCCAGCAGTGAAAGGGACAGGGCTCAAGAGACCCAGTACTTC.